The source of this T cell receptor beta chain is a study of T-cell reconstitution after alpha-beta-depleted transplantation in children. General study findings and limits: When one year had passed after transplant, most T-cell counts and diversity came from newly produced T cells. Reportedly, roughly two months post-transplant, alpha-beta T cells arose from several hundred expanded graft clones.

Unique molecular identifiers were used to barcode this TCRbeta library. MiXCR was run by TCRdb on the PCR reads, yielding one entry per CDR3 protein. There are roughly 66,000 distinct CDR3 sequences in the sample; roughly 4.5% occur only once, and approximately 17% lies in the top ten. This clonotype was recorded at least ten times. The antigen is undetermined. The V gene end was trimmed by 7 bases and the J gene end by 5 bases; junction bases not matched to a gene: 10. This CDR3 has 14 amino acids. V and J are TRBV12-3 or TRBV12-4 and TRBJ2-5; 7 nucleotides agree with TRBD1. The material sequenced was PBMCs, mostly from graft donor cells, taken 180 days after TCRalphabeta/CD19-depleted stem cell transplant. The clonotype originates from a boy in the first two years of life who had a stem cell transplant for acute myeloid leukemia, so the T cells may come from the graft donor. CDR3 amino acids: CASTRTGRVETQYF. As DNA, the CDR3 is TGTGCCAGCACCCGGACAGGAAGGGTTGAGACCCAGTACTTC.